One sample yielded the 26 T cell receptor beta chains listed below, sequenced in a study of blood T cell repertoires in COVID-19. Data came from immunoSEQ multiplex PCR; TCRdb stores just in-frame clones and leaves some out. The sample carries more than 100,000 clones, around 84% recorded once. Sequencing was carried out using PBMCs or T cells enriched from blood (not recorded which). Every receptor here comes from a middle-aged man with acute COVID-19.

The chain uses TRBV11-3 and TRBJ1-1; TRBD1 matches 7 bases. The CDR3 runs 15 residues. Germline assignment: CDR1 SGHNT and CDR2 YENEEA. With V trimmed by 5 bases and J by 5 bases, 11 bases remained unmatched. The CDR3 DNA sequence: TGTGCCAGCAGCGACCGAGGGGGCAGGAAGACTGAAGCTTTCTTT. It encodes CASSDRGGRKTEAFF. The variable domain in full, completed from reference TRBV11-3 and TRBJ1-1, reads EAGVVQSPRYKIIEKKQPVAFWCNPISGHNTLYWYLQNLGQGPELLIRYENEEAVDDSQLPKDRFSAERLKGVDSTLKIQPAELGDSAVYLCASSDRGGRKTEAFFGQGTRLTVV.

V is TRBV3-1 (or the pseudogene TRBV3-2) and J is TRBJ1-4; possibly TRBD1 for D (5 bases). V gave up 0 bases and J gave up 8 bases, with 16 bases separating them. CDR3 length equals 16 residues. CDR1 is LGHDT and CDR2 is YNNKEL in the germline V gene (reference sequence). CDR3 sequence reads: CASSQDSQGSQEKLFF. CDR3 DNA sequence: TGTGCCAGCAGCCAAGATAGTCAGGGATCGCAGGAAAAACTGTTTTTT.

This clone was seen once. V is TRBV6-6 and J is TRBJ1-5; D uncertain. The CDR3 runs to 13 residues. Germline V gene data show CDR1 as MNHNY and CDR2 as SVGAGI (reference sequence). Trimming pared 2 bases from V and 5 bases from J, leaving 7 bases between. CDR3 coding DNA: TGTGCCAGCAGTTACCGGGGTGATCAGCCCCAGCATTTT. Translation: CASSYRGDQPQHF.

This CDR3 reads CASSPSGRAVRTDTQYF. The CDR3 nucleotides read TGTGCCAGTAGTCCTAGCGGGAGGGCCGTCAGGACAGATACGCAGTATTTT. The V and J genes are TRBV19 and TRBJ2-3, with 12 bases that match TRBD2. The germline V gene encodes CDR1 LNHDA and CDR2 SQIVND (reference sequence). CDR3 length: 17 amino acids. V shed 5 bases and J 3 bases; nucleotides not matched to a gene: 9.

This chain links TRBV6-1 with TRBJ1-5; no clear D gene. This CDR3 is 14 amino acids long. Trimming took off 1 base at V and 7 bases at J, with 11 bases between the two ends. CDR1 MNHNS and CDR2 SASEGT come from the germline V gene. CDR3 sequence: CASSEEHSGQPQHF. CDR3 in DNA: TGTGCCAGCAGTGAAGAGCACAGTGGGCAGCCCCAGCATTTT.

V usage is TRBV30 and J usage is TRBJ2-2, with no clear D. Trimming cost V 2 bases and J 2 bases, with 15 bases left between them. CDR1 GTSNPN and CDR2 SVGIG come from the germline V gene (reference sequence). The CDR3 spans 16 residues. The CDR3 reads CAWSRRGQLNTGELFF. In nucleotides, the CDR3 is TGTGCCTGGAGTAGGAGAGGCCAACTCAACACCGGGGAGCTGTTTTTT.

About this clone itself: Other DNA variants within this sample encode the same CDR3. CDR3 residues: CASSPEGGNQPQHF. CDR3 bases: TGTGCCAGCTCACCAGAGGGGGGCAATCAGCCCCAGCATTTT. This rearrangement joins TRBV18 to TRBJ1-5; TRBD1 might be the D (6 bases). The CDR3 runs to 14 residues. Germline V gene lookup returns CDR1 KGHSH and CDR2 LQKENI. Trimming took 2 bases from V and 2 from J, leaving 7 bases between them.

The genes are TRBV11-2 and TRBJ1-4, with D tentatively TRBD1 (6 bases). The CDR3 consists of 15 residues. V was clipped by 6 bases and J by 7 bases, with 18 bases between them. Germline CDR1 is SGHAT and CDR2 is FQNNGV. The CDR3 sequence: CASSPSRGRSEKLFF. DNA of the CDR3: TGTGCCAGCAGTCCGAGCAGGGGAAGGAGTGAAAAACTGTTTTTT.

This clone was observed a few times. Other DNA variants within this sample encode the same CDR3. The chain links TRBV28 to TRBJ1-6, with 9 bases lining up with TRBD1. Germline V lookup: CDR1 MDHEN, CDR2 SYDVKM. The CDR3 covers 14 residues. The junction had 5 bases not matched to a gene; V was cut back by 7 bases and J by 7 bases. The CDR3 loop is CASTPGQGNSPLHF. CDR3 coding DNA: TGTGCCAGCACCCCCGGACAGGGGAATTCACCCCTCCACTTT.

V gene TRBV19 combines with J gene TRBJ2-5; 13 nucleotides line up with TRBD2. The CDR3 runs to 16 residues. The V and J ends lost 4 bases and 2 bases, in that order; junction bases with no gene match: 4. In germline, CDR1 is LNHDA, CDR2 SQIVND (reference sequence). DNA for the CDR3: TGTGCCAGTAGTAGTCGGACTAGCGGGGGACAAGAGACCCAGTACTTC. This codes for CASSSRTSGGQETQYF.

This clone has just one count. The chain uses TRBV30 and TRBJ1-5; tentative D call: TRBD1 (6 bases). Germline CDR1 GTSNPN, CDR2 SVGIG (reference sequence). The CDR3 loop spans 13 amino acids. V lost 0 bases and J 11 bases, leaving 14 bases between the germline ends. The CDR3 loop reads CAWSVWDKAAQHF. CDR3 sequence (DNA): TGTGCCTGGAGTGTATGGGACAAGGCTGCCCAGCATTTT.

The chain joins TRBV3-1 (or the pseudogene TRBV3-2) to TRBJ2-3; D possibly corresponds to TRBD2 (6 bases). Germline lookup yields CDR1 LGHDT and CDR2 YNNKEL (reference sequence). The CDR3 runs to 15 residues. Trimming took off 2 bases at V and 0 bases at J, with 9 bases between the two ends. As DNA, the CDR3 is TGTGCCAGCAGCCAAAATGGACTAAGCACAGATACGCAGTATTTT. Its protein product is CASSQNGLSTDTQYF.

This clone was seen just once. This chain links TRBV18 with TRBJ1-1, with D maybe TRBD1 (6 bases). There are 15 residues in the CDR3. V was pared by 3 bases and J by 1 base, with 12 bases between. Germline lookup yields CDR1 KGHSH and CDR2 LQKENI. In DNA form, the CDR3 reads TGTGCCAGCTCACCCTTGACAGGAGGGAACACTGAAGCTTTCTTT. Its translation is CASSPLTGGNTEAFF. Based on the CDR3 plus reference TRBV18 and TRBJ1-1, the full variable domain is NAGVMQNPRHLVRRRGQEARLRCSPMKGHSHVYWYRQLPEEGLKFMVYLQKENIIDESGMPKERFSAEFPKEGPSILRIQQVVRGDSAAYFCASSPLTGGNTEAFFGQGTRLTVV.

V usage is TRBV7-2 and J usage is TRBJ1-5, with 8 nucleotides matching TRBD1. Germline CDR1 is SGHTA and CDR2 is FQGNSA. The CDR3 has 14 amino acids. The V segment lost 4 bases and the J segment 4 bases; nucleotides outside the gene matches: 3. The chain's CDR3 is CASSSRQGNQPQHF. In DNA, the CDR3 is TGTGCCAGCAGCTCCCGACAGGGGAATCAGCCCCAGCATTTT.

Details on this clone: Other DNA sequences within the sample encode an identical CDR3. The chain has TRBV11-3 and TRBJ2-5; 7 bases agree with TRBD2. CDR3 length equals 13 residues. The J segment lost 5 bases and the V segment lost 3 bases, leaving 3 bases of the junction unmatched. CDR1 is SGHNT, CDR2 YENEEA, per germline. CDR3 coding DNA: TGTGCCAGCAGCTTGCAGGGAGGGGAGACCCAGTACTTC. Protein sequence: CASSLQGGETQYF.

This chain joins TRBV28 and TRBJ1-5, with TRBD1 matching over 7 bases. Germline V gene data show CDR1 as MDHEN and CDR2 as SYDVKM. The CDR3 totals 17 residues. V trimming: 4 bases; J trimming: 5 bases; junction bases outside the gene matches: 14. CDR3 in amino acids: CASSSDLGTALYQPQHF. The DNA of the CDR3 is TGTGCCAGCAGTTCGGACCTTGGGACAGCTCTTTATCAGCCCCAGCATTTT.

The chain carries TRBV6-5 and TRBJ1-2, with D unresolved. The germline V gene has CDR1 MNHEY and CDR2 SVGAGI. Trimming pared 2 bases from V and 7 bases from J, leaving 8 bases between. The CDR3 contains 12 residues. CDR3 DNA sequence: TGTGCCAGCAGTTACAGAGGCTTTGGCTACACCTTC. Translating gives CASSYRGFGYTF.

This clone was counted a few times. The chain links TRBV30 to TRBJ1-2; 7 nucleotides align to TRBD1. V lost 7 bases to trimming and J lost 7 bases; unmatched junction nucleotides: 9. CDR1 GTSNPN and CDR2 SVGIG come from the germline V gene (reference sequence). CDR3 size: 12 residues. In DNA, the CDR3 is TGTGCCTTAGCACAGGGGTCGTTTGGCTACACCTTC. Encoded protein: CALAQGSFGYTF.

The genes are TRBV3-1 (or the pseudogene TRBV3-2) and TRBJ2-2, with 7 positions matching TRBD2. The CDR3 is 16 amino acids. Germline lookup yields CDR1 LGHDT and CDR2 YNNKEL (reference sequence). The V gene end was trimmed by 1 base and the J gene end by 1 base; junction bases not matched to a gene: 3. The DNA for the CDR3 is TGTGCCAGCAGCCAAGGACCGGGAGGGAACACCGGGGAGCTGTTTTTT. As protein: CASSQGPGGNTGELFF.

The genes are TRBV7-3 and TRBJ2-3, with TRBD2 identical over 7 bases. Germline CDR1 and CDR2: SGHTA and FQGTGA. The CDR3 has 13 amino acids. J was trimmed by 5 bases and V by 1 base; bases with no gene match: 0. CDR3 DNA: TGTGCCAGCAGCTTAAGGGAGGGAGATACGCAGTATTTT. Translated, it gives CASSLREGDTQYF.

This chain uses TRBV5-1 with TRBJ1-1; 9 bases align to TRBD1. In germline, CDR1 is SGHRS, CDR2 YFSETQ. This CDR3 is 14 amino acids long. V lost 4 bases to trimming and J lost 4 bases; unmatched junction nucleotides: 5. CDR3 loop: CASSVQGAGTEAFF. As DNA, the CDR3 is TGCGCCAGCAGCGTACAGGGGGCAGGCACTGAAGCTTTCTTT.

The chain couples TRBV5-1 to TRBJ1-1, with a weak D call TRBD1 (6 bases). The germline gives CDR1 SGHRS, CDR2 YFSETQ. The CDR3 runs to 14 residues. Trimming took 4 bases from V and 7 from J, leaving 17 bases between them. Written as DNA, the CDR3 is TGCGCCAGCAGCGTAGGCTCAGGGGCCGGTGAAGCTTTCTTT. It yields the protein CASSVGSGAGEAFF.

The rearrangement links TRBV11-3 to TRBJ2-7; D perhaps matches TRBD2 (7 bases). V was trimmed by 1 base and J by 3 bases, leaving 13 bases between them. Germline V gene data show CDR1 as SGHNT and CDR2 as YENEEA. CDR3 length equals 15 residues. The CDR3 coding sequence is TGTGCCAGCAGCTTAGGCGGGGGCAGCAACTACGAGCAGTACTTC. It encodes CASSLGGGSNYEQYF.

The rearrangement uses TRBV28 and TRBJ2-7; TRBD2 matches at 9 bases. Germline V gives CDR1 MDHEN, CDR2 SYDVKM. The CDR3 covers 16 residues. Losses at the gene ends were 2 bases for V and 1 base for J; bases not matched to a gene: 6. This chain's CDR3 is CASSLVLAGSSYEQYF. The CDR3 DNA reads TGTGCCAGCAGTTTAGTCCTAGCGGGATCTTCCTACGAGCAGTACTTC.

CDR3 amino acids: CAISDRAGEQFF. The CDR3 coding sequence is TGTGCCATCAGTGACAGGGCGGGAGAGCAGTTCTTC. The chain couples TRBV10-3 to TRBJ2-1; the D gene is possibly TRBD2 (6 bases). Per the germline V gene, CDR1 is ENHRY and CDR2 is SYGVKD. The CDR3 has 12 residues. The ends were cut back, 3 bases at V and 10 bases at J, with 10 bases in the middle.

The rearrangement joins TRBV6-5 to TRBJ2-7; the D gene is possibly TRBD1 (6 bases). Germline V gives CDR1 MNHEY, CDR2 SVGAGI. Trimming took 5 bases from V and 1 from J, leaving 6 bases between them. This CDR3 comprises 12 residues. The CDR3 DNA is TGTGCCAGCAGTCAGGGGTCCTACGAGCAGTACTTC. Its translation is CASSQGSYEQYF.